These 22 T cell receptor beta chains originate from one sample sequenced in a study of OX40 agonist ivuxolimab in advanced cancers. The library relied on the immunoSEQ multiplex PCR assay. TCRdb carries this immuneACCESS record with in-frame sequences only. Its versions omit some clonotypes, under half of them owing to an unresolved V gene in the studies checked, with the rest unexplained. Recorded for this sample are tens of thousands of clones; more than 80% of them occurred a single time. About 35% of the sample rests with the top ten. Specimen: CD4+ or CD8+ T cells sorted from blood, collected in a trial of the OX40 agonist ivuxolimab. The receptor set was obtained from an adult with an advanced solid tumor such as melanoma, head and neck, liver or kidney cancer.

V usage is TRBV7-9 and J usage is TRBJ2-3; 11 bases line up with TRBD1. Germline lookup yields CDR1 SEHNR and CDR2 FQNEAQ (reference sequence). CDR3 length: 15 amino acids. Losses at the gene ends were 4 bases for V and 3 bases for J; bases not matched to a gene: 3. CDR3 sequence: CASSSRDRGTDTQYF. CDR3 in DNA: TGTGCCAGCAGCTCCCGGGACAGGGGGACAGATACGCAGTATTTT. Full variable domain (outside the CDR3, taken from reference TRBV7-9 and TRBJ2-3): DTGVSQNPRHKITKRGQNVTFRCDPISEHNRLYWYRQTLGQGPEFLTYFQNEAQLEKSRLLSDRFSAERPKGSFSTLEIQRTEQGDSAMYLCASSSRDRGTDTQYFGPGTRLTVL.

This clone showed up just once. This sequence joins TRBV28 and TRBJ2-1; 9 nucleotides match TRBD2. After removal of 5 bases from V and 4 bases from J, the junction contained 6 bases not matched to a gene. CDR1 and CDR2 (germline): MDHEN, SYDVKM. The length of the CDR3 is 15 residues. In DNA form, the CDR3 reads TGTGCCAGCAGTCTACTAGCGGGCTCTTACAATGAGCAGTTCTTC. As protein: CASSLLAGSYNEQFF.

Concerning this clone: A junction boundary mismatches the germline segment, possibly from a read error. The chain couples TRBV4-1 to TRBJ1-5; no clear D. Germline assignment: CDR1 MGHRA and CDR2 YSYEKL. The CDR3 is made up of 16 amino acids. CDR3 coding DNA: TGTGCCAGCAGCCAGTTCGCCCAAGCGGGCAATCAGCCCCAGCATTTT. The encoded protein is CASSQFAQAGNQPQHF.

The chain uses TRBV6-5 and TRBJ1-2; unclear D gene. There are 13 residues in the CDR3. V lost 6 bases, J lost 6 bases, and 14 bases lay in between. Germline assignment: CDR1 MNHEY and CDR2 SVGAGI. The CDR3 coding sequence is TGTGCCAGCAGCCCTTTTGGTATGGATGGCTACACCTTC. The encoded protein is CASSPFGMDGYTF.

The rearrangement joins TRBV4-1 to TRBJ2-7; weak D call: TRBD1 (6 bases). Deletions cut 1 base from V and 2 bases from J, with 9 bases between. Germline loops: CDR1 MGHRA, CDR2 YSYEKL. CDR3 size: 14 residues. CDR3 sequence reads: CASSQVQGTYEQYF. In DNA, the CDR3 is TGCGCCAGCAGCCAAGTGCAGGGGACCTACGAGCAGTACTTC.

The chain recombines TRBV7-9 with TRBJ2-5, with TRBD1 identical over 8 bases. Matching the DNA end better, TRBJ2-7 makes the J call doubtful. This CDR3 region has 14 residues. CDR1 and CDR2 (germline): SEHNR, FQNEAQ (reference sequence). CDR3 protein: CASSEGTGFDEQYF. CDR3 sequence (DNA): TGTGCCAGCAGCGAAGGGACAGGCTTCGACGAGCAGTACTTC.

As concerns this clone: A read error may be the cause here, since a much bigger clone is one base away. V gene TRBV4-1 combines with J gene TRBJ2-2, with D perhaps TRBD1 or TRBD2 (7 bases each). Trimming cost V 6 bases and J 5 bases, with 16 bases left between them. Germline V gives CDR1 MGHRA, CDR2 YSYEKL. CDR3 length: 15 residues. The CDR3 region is CASRKAGGETGELFF. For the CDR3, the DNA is TGCGCCAGCAGGAAGGCAGGGGGGGAAACCGGGGAGCTGTTTTTT.

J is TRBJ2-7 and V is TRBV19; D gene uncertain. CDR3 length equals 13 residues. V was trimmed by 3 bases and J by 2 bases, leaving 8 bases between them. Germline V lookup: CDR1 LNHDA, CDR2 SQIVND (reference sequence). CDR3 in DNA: TGTGCCAGTAGTATTGACCCGACCTACGAGCAGTACTTC. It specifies CASSIDPTYEQYF.

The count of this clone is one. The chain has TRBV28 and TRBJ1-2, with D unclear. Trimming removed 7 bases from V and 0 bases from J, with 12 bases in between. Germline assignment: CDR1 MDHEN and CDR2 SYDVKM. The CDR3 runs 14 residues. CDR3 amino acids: CASKPTVANYGYTF. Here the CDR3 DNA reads TGTGCCAGCAAACCTACAGTAGCTAACTATGGCTACACCTTC.

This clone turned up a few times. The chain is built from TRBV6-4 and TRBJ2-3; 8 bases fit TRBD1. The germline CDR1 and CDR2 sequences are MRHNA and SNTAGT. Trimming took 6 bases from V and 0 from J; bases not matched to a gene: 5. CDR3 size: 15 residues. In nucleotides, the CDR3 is TGTGCCAGCAGCCCAGACAGGGGTAGCACAGATACGCAGTATTTT. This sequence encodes CASSPDRGSTDTQYF.

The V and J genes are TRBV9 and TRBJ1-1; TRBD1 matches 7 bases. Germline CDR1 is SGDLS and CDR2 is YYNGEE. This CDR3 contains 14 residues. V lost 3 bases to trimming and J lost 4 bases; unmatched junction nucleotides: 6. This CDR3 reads CASSDTGEGTEAFF. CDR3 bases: TGTGCCAGCAGCGATACAGGGGAGGGCACTGAAGCTTTCTTT.

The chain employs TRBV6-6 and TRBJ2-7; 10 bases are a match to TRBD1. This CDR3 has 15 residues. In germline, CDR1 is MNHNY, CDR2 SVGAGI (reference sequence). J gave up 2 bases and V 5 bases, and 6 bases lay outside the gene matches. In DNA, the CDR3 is TGTGCCAGCAGTAAGGACAGGGGGTATGCCTACGAGCAGTACTTC. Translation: CASSKDRGYAYEQYF.

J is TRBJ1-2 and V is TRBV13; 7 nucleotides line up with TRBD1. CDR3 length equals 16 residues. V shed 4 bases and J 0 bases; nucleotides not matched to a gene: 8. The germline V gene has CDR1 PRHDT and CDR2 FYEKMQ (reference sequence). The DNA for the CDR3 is TGTGCCAGCAGCTCGGGACAGCAAAGAGCTAACTATGGCTACACCTTC. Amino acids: CASSSGQQRANYGYTF.

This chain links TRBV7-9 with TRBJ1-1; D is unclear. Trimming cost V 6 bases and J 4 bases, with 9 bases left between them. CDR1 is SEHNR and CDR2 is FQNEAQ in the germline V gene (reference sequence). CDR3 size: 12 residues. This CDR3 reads CASRARTTEAFF. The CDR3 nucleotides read TGTGCCAGCAGGGCCAGGACCACTGAAGCTTTCTTT. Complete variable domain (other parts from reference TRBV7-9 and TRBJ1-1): DTGVSQNPRHKITKRGQNVTFRCDPISEHNRLYWYRQTLGQGPEFLTYFQNEAQLEKSRLLSDRFSAERPKGSFSTLEIQRTEQGDSAMYLCASRARTTEAFFGQGTRLTVV.

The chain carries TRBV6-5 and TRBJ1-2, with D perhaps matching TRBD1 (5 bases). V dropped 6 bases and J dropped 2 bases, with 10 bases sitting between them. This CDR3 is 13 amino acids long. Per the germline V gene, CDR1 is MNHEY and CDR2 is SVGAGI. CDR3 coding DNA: TGTGCCAGCAGCGGACACCCCAACTATGGCTACACCTTC. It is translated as CASSGHPNYGYTF.

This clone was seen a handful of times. CDR3 protein: CASSFGSPGTPVDPAKNIQYF. As DNA, the CDR3 is TGTGCCAGCAGCTTTGGCTCGCCCGGGACACCGGTAGATCCGGCCAAAAACATTCAGTACTTC. The rearrangement joins TRBV7-3 to TRBJ2-4; perhaps TRBD1 as D (6 bases). Germline V CDR1 and CDR2: SGHTA, FQGTGA. This CDR3 region has 21 residues. V lost 3 bases, J lost 1 base, and 28 bases lay in between.

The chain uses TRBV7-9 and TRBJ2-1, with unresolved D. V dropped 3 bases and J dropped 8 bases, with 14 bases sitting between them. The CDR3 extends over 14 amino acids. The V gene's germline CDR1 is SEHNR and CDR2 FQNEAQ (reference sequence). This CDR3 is CASSFVGSGDEQFF. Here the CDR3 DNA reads TGTGCCAGCAGCTTCGTGGGATCTGGGGATGAGCAGTTCTTC.

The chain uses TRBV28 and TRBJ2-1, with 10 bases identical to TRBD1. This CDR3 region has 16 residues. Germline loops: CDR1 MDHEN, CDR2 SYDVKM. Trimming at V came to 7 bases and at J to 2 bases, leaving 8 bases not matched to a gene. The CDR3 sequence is CASTDRGLTPYNEQFF. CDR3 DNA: TGTGCCAGCACCGACAGGGGGCTTACTCCCTACAATGAGCAGTTCTTC.

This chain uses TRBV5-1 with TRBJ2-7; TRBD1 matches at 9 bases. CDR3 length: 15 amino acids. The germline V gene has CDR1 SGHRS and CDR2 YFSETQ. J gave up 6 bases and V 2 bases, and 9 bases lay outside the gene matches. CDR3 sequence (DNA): TGCGCCAGCAGCTTAGAACAGGGGGCGGTTAGCGAGCAGTACTTC. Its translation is CASSLEQGAVSEQYF.

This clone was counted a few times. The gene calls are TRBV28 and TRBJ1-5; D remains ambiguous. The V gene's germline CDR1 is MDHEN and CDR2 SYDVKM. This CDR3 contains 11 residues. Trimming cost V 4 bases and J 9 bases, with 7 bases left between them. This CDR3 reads CASSSRRPQHF. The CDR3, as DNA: TGTGCCAGCAGTTCGCGACGGCCCCAGCATTTT.

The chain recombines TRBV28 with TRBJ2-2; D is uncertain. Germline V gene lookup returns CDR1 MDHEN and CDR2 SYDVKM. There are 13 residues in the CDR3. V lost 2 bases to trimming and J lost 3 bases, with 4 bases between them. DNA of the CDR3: TGTGCCAGCAGTTTAGGGTACACCGGGGAGCTGTTTTTT. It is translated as CASSLGYTGELFF.

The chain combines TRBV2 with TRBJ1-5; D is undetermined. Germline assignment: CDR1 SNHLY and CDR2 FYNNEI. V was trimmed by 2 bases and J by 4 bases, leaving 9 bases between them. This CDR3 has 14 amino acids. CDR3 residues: CASSESLGNQPQHF. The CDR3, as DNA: TGTGCCAGCAGTGAAAGTCTGGGAAATCAGCCCCAGCATTTT.